A single sample gave rise to the 9 T cell receptor beta chains below, sequenced in a study of T-cell memory formation after mild COVID-19. MiXCR, applied by TCRdb to the 5' RACE reads, yields one record per CDR3 protein. This sample yields around 60,000 distinct CDR3 sequences, of which 9.5% are seen a single time; more than 0.95% belongs to the top ten. Sequenced: PBMCs or a T cell subset sorted from them (not recorded which). The receptor source for this set is a man younger than 30 who had mild COVID-19 (a few samples of this study predate the infection). Cell type and time point are not known.

The rearrangement links TRBV6-5 to TRBJ2-1; TRBD2 matches at 7 bases. Germline CDR1 MNHEY, CDR2 SVGAGI. The trim removed 2 bases at V and 5 bases at J, leaving 6 bases unmatched. This CDR3 is built from 15 residues. CDR3 sequence: CASSYEAGPNNEQFF. The CDR3 DNA sequence: TGTGCCAGCAGTTACGAAGCGGGGCCCAACAATGAGCAGTTCTTC.

This clonotype occurred a few times. This chain uses TRBV7-2 with TRBJ2-3; 7 nucleotides match TRBD2. The J segment lost 3 bases and the V segment lost 0 bases, leaving 6 bases of the junction unmatched. The V gene's germline CDR1 is SGHTA and CDR2 FQGNSA. The CDR3 sequence is 16 residues long. In DNA, the CDR3 is TGTGCCAGCAGCTTAGCGATGGCTAGCGGAACAGATACGCAGTATTTT. As protein: CASSLAMASGTDTQYF.

This clonotype was seen a handful of times. At one end the junction does not follow the germline gene, possibly because of a read error. The rearrangement uses TRBV27 and TRBJ1-1, with 9 nucleotides matching TRBD1. Germline CDR1 reads MNHEY; CDR2 reads SMNVEV (reference sequence). The CDR3 loop spans 15 amino acids. CDR3 protein: CASNLPGQGNTEAFF. The CDR3 region has the DNA TGTGCCAGCAATTTACCGGGACAGGGAAACACTGAAGCTTTCTTT.

This clonotype was counted only a few times. The chain has TRBV5-5 and TRBJ2-6; TRBD1 matches at 7 bases. J was trimmed by 0 bases and V by 3 bases; bases with no gene match: 12. This CDR3 has 19 residues. CDR1 and CDR2 from the germline V gene are SGHKS and YYEKEE (reference sequence). The CDR3 sequence: CASSWDPGQLSSGANVLTF. CDR3 nucleotides: TGTGCCAGCAGCTGGGACCCGGGACAGCTTAGCTCTGGGGCCAACGTCCTGACTTTC.

This clonotype has a single count. This rearrangement joins TRBV7-2 to TRBJ1-4; 10 positions match TRBD1. V dropped 5 bases and J dropped 10; count of bases not matched to a gene: 4. The CDR3 loop spans 13 amino acids. Germline V gene sequence: CDR1 SGHTA, CDR2 FQGNSA. The CDR3 loop is CASSPGQGGKLFF. The CDR3 DNA reads as TGTGCCAGCAGCCCAGGACAGGGGGGAAAACTGTTTTTT.

This clonotype was seen a handful of times. Here the CDR3 reads CASSSPWSSGANVLTF. The CDR3 DNA reads as TGTGCCAGCAGCTCCCCGTGGAGCTCTGGGGCCAACGTCCTGACTTTC. The chain has TRBV7-6 and TRBJ2-6; D unclear. This CDR3 region has 16 residues. V was trimmed by 4 bases and J by 0 bases, leaving 10 bases between them. Germline V gene data show CDR1 as SGHVS and CDR2 as FNYEAQ.

This clonotype was counted only a few times. V and J are TRBV2 and TRBJ2-6; the D is unclear. V dropped 8 bases and J dropped 0 bases, with 8 bases sitting between them. This CDR3 comprises 14 residues. The germline CDR1 and CDR2 sequences are SNHLY and FYNNEI. This CDR3 is CASLGRSGANVLTF. As DNA, the CDR3 is TGTGCCAGCTTAGGTCGCTCTGGGGCCAACGTCCTGACTTTC.

In its sample, this clonotype was seen a few times. The gene calls are TRBV10-2 and TRBJ2-7, with D maybe TRBD1 (6 bases). The germline CDR1 and CDR2 sequences are WSHSY and SAAADI. V dropped 8 bases and J dropped 4 bases, with 9 bases sitting between them. This CDR3 is 11 amino acids long. CDR3 protein: CASGQGYEQYF. In nucleotides, the CDR3 is TGCGCCAGCGGGCAGGGGTACGAGCAGTACTTC.

This clonotype appeared many times. The chain recombines TRBV29-1 with TRBJ1-2; TRBD1 aligns across 7 bases. The V gene end was trimmed by 7 bases and the J gene end by 4 bases; junction bases not matched to a gene: 6. The CDR3 length is 12 residues. In germline, CDR1 is SQVTM, CDR2 ANQGSEA. CDR3 coding DNA: TGCAGCGAAGCCGGACAGGTCTATGGCTACACCTTC. Its protein is CSEAGQVYGYTF.